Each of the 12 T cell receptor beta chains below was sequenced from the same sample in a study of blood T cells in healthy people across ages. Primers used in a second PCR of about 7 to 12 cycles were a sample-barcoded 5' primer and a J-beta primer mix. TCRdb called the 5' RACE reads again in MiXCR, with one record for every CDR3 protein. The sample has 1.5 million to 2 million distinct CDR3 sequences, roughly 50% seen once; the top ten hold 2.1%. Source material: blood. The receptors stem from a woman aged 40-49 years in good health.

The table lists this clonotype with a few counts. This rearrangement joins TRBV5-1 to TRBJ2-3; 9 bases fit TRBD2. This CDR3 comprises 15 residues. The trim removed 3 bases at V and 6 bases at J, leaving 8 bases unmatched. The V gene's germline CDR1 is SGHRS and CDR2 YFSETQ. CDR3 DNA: TGCGCCAGCAGCTCCGGGACTAGCAAGGGGGATACGCAGTATTTT. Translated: CASSSGTSKGDTQYF.

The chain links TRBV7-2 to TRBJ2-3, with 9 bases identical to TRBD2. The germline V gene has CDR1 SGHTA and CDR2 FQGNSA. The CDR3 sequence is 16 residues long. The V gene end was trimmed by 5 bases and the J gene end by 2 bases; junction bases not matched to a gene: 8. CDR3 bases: TGTGCCAGCAGCCCCCCTAGCGGGGCACTCACAGATACGCAGTATTTT. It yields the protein CASSPPSGALTDTQYF.

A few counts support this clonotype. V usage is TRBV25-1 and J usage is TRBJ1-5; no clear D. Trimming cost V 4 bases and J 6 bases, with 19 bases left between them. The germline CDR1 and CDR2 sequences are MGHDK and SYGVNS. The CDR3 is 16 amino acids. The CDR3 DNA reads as TGTGCCAGCAGTGGCGGTGAAGGGTACGGATCTCAGCCCCAGCATTTT. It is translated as CASSGGEGYGSQPQHF.

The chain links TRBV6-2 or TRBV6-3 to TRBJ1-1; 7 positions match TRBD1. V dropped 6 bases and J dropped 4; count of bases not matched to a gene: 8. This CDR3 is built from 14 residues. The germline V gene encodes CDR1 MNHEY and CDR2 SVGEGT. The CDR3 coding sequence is TGTGCCAGCAGCCTACAGGGGATTCGCACTGAAGCTTTCTTT. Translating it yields CASSLQGIRTEAFF.

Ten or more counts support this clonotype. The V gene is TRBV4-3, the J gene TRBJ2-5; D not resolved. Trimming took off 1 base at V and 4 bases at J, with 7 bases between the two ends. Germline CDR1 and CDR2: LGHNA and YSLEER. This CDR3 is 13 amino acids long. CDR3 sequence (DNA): TGCGCCAGCAGCCAAGCACCTCGAGAGACCCAGTACTTC. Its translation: CASSQAPRETQYF.

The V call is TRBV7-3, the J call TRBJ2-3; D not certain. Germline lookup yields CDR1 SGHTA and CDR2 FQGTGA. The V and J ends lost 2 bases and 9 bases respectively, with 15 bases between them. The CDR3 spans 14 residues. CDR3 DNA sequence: TGTGCCAGCAGCTTATCGAGCGTAAAGGAAACGCAGTATTTT. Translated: CASSLSSVKETQYF.

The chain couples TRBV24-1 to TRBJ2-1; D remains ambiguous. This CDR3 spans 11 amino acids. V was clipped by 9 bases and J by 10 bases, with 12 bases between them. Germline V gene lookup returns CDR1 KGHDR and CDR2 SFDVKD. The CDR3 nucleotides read TGTGCCACCGGGATGAGTGGGGAGCAGTTCTTC. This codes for CATGMSGEQFF.

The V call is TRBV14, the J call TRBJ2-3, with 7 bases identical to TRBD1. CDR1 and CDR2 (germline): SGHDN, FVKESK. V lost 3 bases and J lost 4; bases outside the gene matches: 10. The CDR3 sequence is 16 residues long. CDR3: CASSHHRTGGSDTQYF. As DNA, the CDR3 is TGTGCCAGCAGCCACCATAGGACAGGCGGATCAGATACGCAGTATTTT.

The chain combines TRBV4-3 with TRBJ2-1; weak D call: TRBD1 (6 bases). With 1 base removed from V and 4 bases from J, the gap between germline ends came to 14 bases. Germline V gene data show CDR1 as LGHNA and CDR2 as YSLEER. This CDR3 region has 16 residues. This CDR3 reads CASSQAVRGIYNEQFF. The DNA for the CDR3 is TGCGCCAGCAGCCAAGCGGTCAGGGGAATTTACAATGAGCAGTTCTTC.

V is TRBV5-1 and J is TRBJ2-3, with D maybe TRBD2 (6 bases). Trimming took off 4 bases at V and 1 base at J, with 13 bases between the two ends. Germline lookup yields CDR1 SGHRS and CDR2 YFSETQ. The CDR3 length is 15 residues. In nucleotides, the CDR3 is TGCGCCAGCAGCCCCATAGCGGACCGCACAGATACGCAGTATTTT. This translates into CASSPIADRTDTQYF.

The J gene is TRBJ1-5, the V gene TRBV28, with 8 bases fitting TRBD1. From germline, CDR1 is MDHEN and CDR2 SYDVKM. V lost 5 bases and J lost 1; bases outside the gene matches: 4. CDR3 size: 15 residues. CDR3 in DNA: TGTGCCAGCAGTACCCGACAGGGGAGCAATCAGCCCCAGCATTTT. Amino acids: CASSTRQGSNQPQHF.

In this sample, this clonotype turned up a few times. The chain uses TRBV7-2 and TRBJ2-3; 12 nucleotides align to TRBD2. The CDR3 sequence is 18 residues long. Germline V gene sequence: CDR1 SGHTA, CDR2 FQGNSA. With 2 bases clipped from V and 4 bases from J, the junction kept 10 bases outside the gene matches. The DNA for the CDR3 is TGTGCCAGCAGCTTATCCCGGCTAGCGGGGGGGCAGGCAGATACGCAGTATTTT. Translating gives CASSLSRLAGGQADTQYF.